The 15 T cell receptor beta chains reported below all come from one sample, sequenced in a study of early T cells in non-severe SARS-CoV-2 infection. TCRdb reanalysed the 5' RACE reads using MiXCR and keeps one entry per CDR3 protein. The sample includes roughly 80,000 distinct CDR3 sequences, around a sixth of them seen just once. The sequencing input was whole blood. The receptors stem from an adult who was a healthcare worker with PCR-confirmed SARS-CoV-2 infection or an uninfected control (not recorded which).

This clonotype came up a few times. The chain combines TRBV2 with TRBJ1-1, with a tentative D call TRBD1 (6 bases). The V gene's germline CDR1 is SNHLY and CDR2 FYNNEI. Trimming removed 7 bases from V and 0 bases from J, with 15 bases in between. The CDR3 runs 15 residues. CDR3 sequence: CASTGAEFLNTEAFF. The CDR3 nucleotides are TGTGCCAGCACGGGGGCTGAGTTCCTGAACACTGAAGCTTTCTTT.

This clonotype was counted at least ten times. The V gene is TRBV6-6, the J gene TRBJ1-5, with 9 bases identical to TRBD1. J gave up 4 bases and V 6 bases, and 4 bases lay outside the gene matches. The CDR3 extends over 14 amino acids. CDR1 MNHNY and CDR2 SVGAGI come from the germline V gene (reference sequence). Written as DNA, the CDR3 is TGTGCCAGCAGCTACGGACAGGGGAATCAGCCCCAGCATTTT. This codes for CASSYGQGNQPQHF.

The J gene is TRBJ2-4, the V gene TRBV27; TRBD1 matches 7 bases. CDR1 is MNHEY, CDR2 SMNVEV, per germline (reference sequence). The CDR3 is made up of 18 amino acids. J was trimmed by 0 bases and V by 6 bases; bases with no gene match: 14. For the CDR3, the DNA is TGTGCCAGCAGCCAACTTTTGACAGGGACATTAGCCAAAAACATTCAGTACTTC. This sequence encodes CASSQLLTGTLAKNIQYF.

The chain employs TRBV29-1 and TRBJ1-1; TRBD1 might be the D (5 bases). Trimming pared 8 bases from V and 1 base from J, leaving 8 bases between. The CDR3 extends over 11 amino acids. Germline CDR1 and CDR2: SQVTM and ANQGSEA. The CDR3 loop reads CSSGQNTEAFF. Written as DNA, the CDR3 is TGCAGCTCTGGACAGAACACTGAAGCTTTCTTT.

This clonotype was detected many times. V gene TRBV25-1 combines with J gene TRBJ1-4, with D unresolved. V shed 6 bases and J shed 1 base, with 15 bases lying between them. The germline CDR1 and CDR2 sequences are MGHDK and SYGVNS. The length of the CDR3 is 16 residues. The CDR3 here is CASSDGLGRTNEKLFF. CDR3 coding DNA: TGTGCCAGCAGCGACGGCTTAGGGCGAACTAATGAAAAACTGTTTTTT.

The table lists this clonotype with a few counts. The J gene is TRBJ2-7, the V gene TRBV7-2, with D maybe TRBD2 (6 bases). V shed 4 bases and J shed 6 bases, with 10 bases lying between them. The germline V gene has CDR1 SGHTA and CDR2 FQGNSA. The length of the CDR3 is 12 residues. In nucleotides, the CDR3 is TGTGCCAGCAGCTCTATCGGGGGCGAGCAGTACTTC. Residues: CASSSIGGEQYF.

The chain joins TRBV5-1 to TRBJ2-5; 7 nucleotides agree with TRBD2. V shed 0 bases, J shed 5 bases, and the junction held 4 bases outside the gene matches. The CDR3 is 14 residues long. Germline assignment: CDR1 SGHRS and CDR2 YFSETQ. The DNA for the CDR3 is TGCGCCAGCAGCTTGGGCGGGGGACGGGAGACCCAGTACTTC. The encoded protein is CASSLGGGRETQYF.

This clonotype was detected a few times. This chain uses TRBV7-2 with TRBJ1-1, with unresolved D. There are 14 residues in the CDR3. CDR1 and CDR2 (germline): SGHTA, FQGNSA. The ends were cut back, 1 base at V and 5 bases at J, with 11 bases in the middle. Written as DNA, the CDR3 is TGTGCCAGCAGCTTAGGTCGGCCGAGGACTGAAGCTTTCTTT. Translation gives CASSLGRPRTEAFF.

This clonotype came up once. The rearrangement joins TRBV4-1 to TRBJ2-3; no clear D gene. Trimming took off 1 base at V and 0 bases at J, with 11 bases between the two ends. CDR1 is MGHRA, CDR2 YSYEKL, per germline. This CDR3 is built from 16 residues. The chain's CDR3 is CASSQVGLASTDTQYF. The CDR3 DNA follows: TGCGCCAGCAGCCAAGTAGGGCTTGCTAGCACAGATACGCAGTATTTT.

V is TRBV29-1 and J is TRBJ1-4; possibly TRBD1 for D (5 bases). Between the trimmed V and J ends, which lost 6 bases and 11 bases, there was a span of 13 bases. The germline V gene has CDR1 SQVTM and CDR2 ANQGSEA. The CDR3 loop spans 11 amino acids. The CDR3 reads CSVLAGLKLFF. The CDR3 coding sequence is TGCAGCGTACTTGCGGGGCTGAAACTGTTTTTT.

This chain uses TRBV28 with TRBJ2-7, with TRBD1 matching over 10 bases. The CDR3 runs to 14 residues. The trim removed 5 bases at V and 3 bases at J, leaving 4 bases unmatched. The germline V gene encodes CDR1 MDHEN and CDR2 SYDVKM. The CDR3, as DNA: TGTGCCAGCAGTACCGGGACAGGGGTCTACGAGCAGTACTTC. Translation gives CASSTGTGVYEQYF.

This clonotype was picked up a small number of times. The chain recombines TRBV7-2 with TRBJ2-1, with D perhaps matching TRBD1 (5 bases). The CDR3 totals 15 residues. CDR1 is SGHTA, CDR2 FQGNSA, per germline. The V gene lost 5 bases and the J gene lost 0 bases, with 11 bases spanning the gap. The CDR3 here is CASSVGVGSYNEQFF. CDR3 bases: TGTGCCAGCAGCGTAGGGGTAGGCTCCTACAATGAGCAGTTCTTC.

This chain links TRBV7-2 with TRBJ2-7; D unclear. This CDR3 spans 12 amino acids. The germline V and J ends were trimmed by 5 bases and 7 bases, with 12 bases remaining between them. Germline V CDR1 and CDR2: SGHTA, FQGNSA. The CDR3 reads CASSTYSGEQYF. CDR3 bases: TGTGCCAGCAGCACCTACAGTGGTGAGCAGTACTTC.

The chain is built from TRBV3-1 and TRBJ2-3; D not resolved. The CDR3 consists of 16 residues. The V gene lost 0 bases and the J gene lost 1 base, with 11 bases spanning the gap. CDR1 LGHDT and CDR2 YNNKEL come from the germline V gene (reference sequence). CDR3 sequence reads: CASSQDSGGGTDTQYF. The CDR3 bases are TGTGCCAGCAGCCAAGATAGTGGTGGGGGCACAGATACGCAGTATTTT.

V gene TRBV10-3 combines with J gene TRBJ2-5, with D perhaps TRBD1 or TRBD2 (5 bases each). This CDR3 contains 14 residues. V was shortened by 5 bases and J by 3 bases, with 13 bases between the two germline ends. Germline CDR1 is ENHRY and CDR2 is SYGVKD. The DNA for the CDR3 is TGTGCCATCAGTCACGGTCTGGGGGAAGAGACCCAGTACTTC. This codes for CAISHGLGEETQYF.